This TCR beta chain was recorded in a study of monozygotic twins with inflammatory bowel disease (dated by TCRdb to about 2019). Looking at the study overall: A total of 28 monozygotic twin pairs were included in the full study, comprising nine German pairs (four IBD-concordant, five IBD-discordant) and 19 IBD-discordant Danish pairs. The search for disease-associated traits relied mainly on comparing IBD patients with their genetically identical healthy co-twins within discordant pairs. Each individual had, on average, about 151 000 unique TCRalpha sequences and 181 000 unique TCRbeta sequences available for analysis. What the work shows at the level of the full study, not this receptor alone: IBD patients had lower TCRbeta repertoire diversity, measured by the inverse Simpson index, than their healthy co-twins. Because patients were on differing immunosuppressive treatments, the repertoires may have picked up extra background noise and inter-individual variability. Compared with healthy twins, IBD patients shared fewer clonotypes with other individuals, and the difference was most pronounced in patients with signs of disease activity. No single strong signal or clonotype linked to IBD turned up in the results, so the idea that one exists was not supported. The analysis was unable to tell different T cell subtypes apart. Repertoire similarity did not differ between concordant and discordant twins, possibly due to limited statistical power.

Details on this clonotype: Its antigen target is currently unknown.

An approximately 2.5 ml peripheral blood sample was drawn into PAXgene tubes per donor and stored at -80°C. Without any T cell sorting, total RNA was extracted from whole blood using the PAXgene blood miRNA kit on an automated QIAcube. Peripheral blood from monozygotic twin pairs concordant or discordant for inflammatory bowel disease was subjected to deep TCRalpha and TCRbeta repertoire profiling with unique molecular barcoding. Smoking habits were recorded for all twin pairs, and each individual was classified as a current, former or never smoker. Libraries came from 5' RACE. Preparation of each TCR library used 3,500 to 4,500 ng of total RNA. For each sample, cDNA synthesis with SMARTScribe reverse transcriptase was split into eight separate reactions. During cDNA synthesis, template switching was used to introduce unique molecular identifiers that contained a 6-nucleotide sample barcode. TCRalpha and TCRbeta cDNA was amplified in two nested PCRs of 16 and 9 cycles, and bead purification was carried out after each PCR. Before amplification, the cDNA was treated with uracil DNA-glycosylase and purified using the QIAquick PCR purification kit. The second PCR added Illumina TruSeq-compatible adapters along with sample-specific barcodes. Library quality and concentration were checked on TapeStation and Qubit, and libraries were pooled at roughly 5 ng each. Sequencing of the pooled libraries was done on an Illumina HiSeq2500 single-index Rapid Run using custom sequencing primers and 2 x 100 bp reads. The paper's processing steps were these. MiGEC version 1.2.6 was used for UMI-based consensus assembly, which corrected PCR and sequencing errors. V(D)J alignment, clonotype assembly and CDR3 extraction were performed with MiXCR version 2.1.1. To normalise gene usage, clonotype sharing and MAIT/NKT TCR abundance, the analysis used the top 1000, 10 000 and 20 000 clonotypes per sample. After downsampling to 27 000 UMIs, diversity was calculated as the inverse Simpson index using the vegan R package. Paired Mann-Whitney U tests were applied to discordant twin pairs, with Benjamini-Hochberg correction for multiple testing. The reads went through TCRdb reprocessing, and each CDR3 protein sequence gets one entry with no DNA. The authors' filters were not applied to this entry. The sample's table covers fewer than 550,000 distinct CDR3 sequences. The ten largest clonotypes hold around 2.4% of the sample.

The CDR1 and CDR2 encoded by the germline V gene (reference sequence) are LGHDT and YNNKEL. Spanning cysteine to phenylalanine, the CDR3 consists of 12 amino acids. This entry has no DNA. The receptor comes from a human donor with ulcerative colitis or Crohn's disease, or a healthy co-twin of an affected twin (not recorded which). The sample was blood. Here the chain combines TRBV3-1 and TRBJ2-5; TCRdb lists TRBD2, though no DNA is available to test this call. The encoded CDR3 is CASSQARETQYF.